One TCR beta chain is described in this entry. Only a few counts were recorded for this clone. Its antigen remains unidentified. Nothing much larger sits one base from this clone, and base qualities are not available. The CDR3 has 13 amino acids, counting the end cysteine and phenylalanine. The kept DNA is CDR3 alone, 39 bases in frame from the first base. CDR1 and CDR2, looked up from the germline V gene, are MNHNS and SASEGT. Here V drops 1 base and J drops 6 bases, and the junction holds 0 bases not matched to any gene. The cohort consisted of more than 650 healthy bone marrow donors. At the time of sampling, all cohort members were nominally healthy, though unrecorded immune exposures were likely present. The donor tested CMV seronegative, placing the donor among the roughly 400 seronegative members of the cohort. Each donor provided a peripheral blood sample, and peripheral blood mononuclear cells were used for TCR beta sequencing. Genomic DNA extraction from the blood cell samples was performed with the Qiagen DNeasy Blood Extraction Kit.

These data originate in a study of cytomegalovirus exposure and HLA in healthy donors (dated by TCRdb to 2016 to 2017). Looking at the study overall: In an earlier analysis of approximately 500 of the donors, less than 350 Gb of sequence data and 90 million to 120 million unique TCR beta sequences from about 179 million T cells were reported. A later genetic analysis used genome-wide SNP genotypes for about 65% of the 666 donors, treating that subset as a discovery cohort. The genetic ancestry cluster associated with self-reported Caucasian donors included 70% to 85% of the roughly 380 genotyped donors. Approximately 300 gigabases of sequencing data and 70 million to 100 million unique TCR sequences were included in an early release covering over 600 HLA-typed donors. Alongside the repertoire data, information on donor age, sex, ethnicity and CMV serostatus was compiled. To decide whether each TCR beta V gene segment behaved as functional or pseudogenic, an earlier analysis of some 570 of the donors relied on high-throughput TCR beta sequencing. Using immunosequencing, the study profiled T cell repertoires from 550 to 750 subjects and related those repertoires to cytomegalovirus serostatus. Rather than drawing on any new phenotypic data, the later analysis identified candidate immune exposures from TCR beta sequences and the way those sequences occurred across donors. All discovery cohort repertoires had been generated using a single sequencing platform. A later analysis re-examined previously published TCR beta repertoires from around 670 donors and added high-resolution HLA genotyping to investigate patterns of TCR occurrence. Four or five DR-DQ haplotypes were handled as single units for association and clustering because linkage in the cohort was strong. Class I and class II HLA loci were covered by the typing at four-digit resolution. The aim of the study was to test whether cataloging public T cell receptors could identify signatures of past pathogen exposure. To predict cytomegalovirus infection status, the study brought together high-throughput TCR immunosequencing, statistical association of individual TCRs with disease status, and machine learning. The number of donors typed differed by locus, with 629-630 for A, B, C, DRB1 and DQB1, 522 for DQA1, approximately 580 for DPA1, and 472 for DPB1. A separate validation cohort of over a hundred different subjects was used in addition to the approximately 610-subject first cohort. Among 350 to 400 genotyped donors of the cohort, an average of about 240,000 unique TCR beta nucleotide sequences were sequenced per donor, 15% to 20% of them non-productive. The research as a whole found: Because some donors lacked HLA typing at each locus, the association tests relied only on the typed subset. When HLA alleles, especially DR and DQ, strongly co-occurred, TCR associations were difficult to assign to individual alleles. A further reported finding was that TCR beta sequences accurately predicted the HLA-A and HLA-B alleles for most subjects in the first cohort. In an earlier analysis of fewer than 700 of the donors, most TCR beta V segments appeared in productive rearrangements about 87% or about 30% of the time, broadly matching IMGT annotations. The sequencing pipeline was judged likely to have produced a cluster of highly shared sequence variants as a technical artifact. In vitro tests confirmed that a few of the cytomegalovirus-associated TCR beta chains recognize cytomegalovirus antigens. At a false discovery rate of 0.05, a later analysis linked 16,951 TCR beta sequences to specific HLA alleles. In a later analysis, most CMV-associated TCR beta chains were found to appear HLA-restricted, with HLA associations seemingly driven largely by CMV exposure. A later analysis reported that several top co-occurrence clusters appeared linked to parvovirus B19, influenza, CMV and Epstein-Barr virus. The earlier analysis of almost 600 of the donors excluded about 16 rarely observed V segments, including chromosome 9 orphons, because counts were too low. Presence/absence analyses assumed roughly uniform sequencing depth across donors, an assumption that may not hold. The authors suggested that the approach could potentially be extended to other disease states and immunological phenotypes. The study listed 150 to 200 TCR beta chains as associated with cytomegalovirus. Some IMGT-functional V segments, including TRBV6-2 and TRBV6-3, could not be distinguished by the 87-base-pair reads and were therefore excluded. The classifier was reported to diagnose cytomegalovirus status with high specificity and sensitivity in both the original and validation cohorts. Linkage disequilibrium might explain the correlated functional status among segregating V segments, but an unknown experimental factor could not be excluded. For the cohort, immune exposure information was limited to CMV serostatus. In a later genetic analysis, a missense DCLRE1C variant was associated with V-gene and J-gene trimming of TCR beta chains, and the association was replicated in an independent cohort. According to a later analysis, TCR association rates differed among HLA loci, with DRB1 alleles showing the most associated TCRs and HLA-C alleles showing the fewest. According to a later genetic analysis, donors in an Asian-associated ancestry cluster had fewer N-insertions in productive TCRs than the roughly 660-donor mean. In a later analysis, HLA-associated TCR beta chains showed more clonal expansion and lower generation probabilities than non-associated chains that were equally common. Across donors, most TCR sequences were observed very rarely, whereas some public TCRs were present in many individuals. Only TCR beta chains were sequenced in this cohort, and the absence of alpha or paired-chain data limited detectable features.

Libraries were prepared through the immunoSEQ multiplex PCR assay. For the multiplex PCR, a mixture combining 60 forward primers for TCR Vbeta segments and 13 reverse primers for TCR Jbeta segments was used. The CDR3 region of rearranged TCR beta genes was amplified from genomic DNA by a multiplex PCR assay. Amplified TCR beta libraries were sequenced as 87-base-pair reads on the Illumina HiSeq System. As for the authors' bioinformatics: In a later analysis, tens of millions of unique TCR beta chains were counted across the 500 to 700 repertoires, and approximately 11 million of these chains were shared by at least two donors. Raw reads were error-corrected and collapsed into unique sequences with a nearest-neighbor algorithm that merged closely related sequences to remove PCR and sequencing errors. V, D and J gene segments were assigned by aligning CDR3 sequences to IMGT reference sequences. For a sequence to be retained, at least a six-nucleotide match to both a V gene segment and a J gene segment was required. A rearrangement was called productive if the CDR3 had no stop codons and remained in frame with V and J, and every other rearrangement was called non-productive. Following IMGT convention, CDR3 was defined as the stretch from the second conserved V-encoded cysteine to the conserved J-encoded phenylalanine. In an earlier analysis of around 570 of the donors, sequences lacking an unambiguous match to a single V gene segment were excluded. An earlier analysis of under 750 of the donors called V segments functional above 56.7% productive rearrangements and segregating when the between-donor standard deviation exceeded 5%. A statistical classification framework was built for diagnosing cytomegalovirus status from the catalog of TCR beta chain sequences. V and J gene assignment, in a later analysis, came from comparing TCR nucleotide sequences with IMGT/GENE-DB human TR gene sequences. A later analysis assigned CDR3 sequences and most-parsimonious VDJ recombination scenarios with the TCRdist pipeline. A later analysis defined each TCR beta chain by its CDR3 amino acid sequence plus V-gene family, and excluded reads lacking a unique V-gene family. In a later analysis, 500 to 650 highly shared, low-generation-probability nucleotide sequences were removed to address suspected cross-contamination and a sequencing artifact. A later analysis calculated a clonal expansion index for each public chain from normalized within-repertoire ranks of inferred template counts. Generation probabilities in a later analysis came from a VDJ recombination model fitted to out-of-frame rearrangements, and those results were checked against IGoR. A later analysis scored TCR-TCR, TCR-HLA and TCR-CMV co-occurrence with hypergeometric tests, applying a repertoire-size bias correction to TCR pairs. In a later analysis, false discovery rates were estimated by permuting HLA or CMV assignments 20 times. In a later analysis, co-occurring TCRs were grouped using DBSCAN, and TCRdist sequence similarity was added for clustering within HLA-allele-positive subsets. Co-occurrence clustering excluded repertoires with fewer than 30,000 or more than 120,000 public chains, plus five with anomalous nucleotide sharing. The source is immuneACCESS, and TCRdb retained only in-frame sequences with V and J called. Part of the clones is not carried over; for the studies checked, unresolved V genes explain less than half of this, and the remainder is unexplained. Clonal size and the V and J genes are those of that table, whereas D and trimming came from the DNA. The sample table lists roughly 240,000 clones, around 84% of them with a count of one. The ten top clones hold 0.2% to 0.25% of the sample.

The sample was PBMCs. This sequence was found in a girl aged 2-10 years in good health and CMV-seronegative. The chain employs TRBV6-1 and TRBJ1-2, with 9 bases in between that match TRBD1. At the DNA level, the sequence is TGTGCCAGCAGTGAAGGGACAGGGGATGGCTACACCTTC. Translation gives CASSEGTGDGYTF.